The sequence of this TCR beta chain was determined in a study of blood T cell repertoires in COVID-19. The overall study: In each case, the material was cDNA or gDNA derived from T cells, B-cell-depleted T cells, or PBMCs.

V lost 7 bases and J lost 9, with 16 bases in between. CDR3 length: 14 residues. Germline CDR1 is MDHEN and CDR2 is SYDVKM. In the source study's methods: Reference gene primer amplification gave estimated nucleated cell counts. Profiling relied on immunoSEQ multiplex PCR, and the TCRdb table lists in-frame clones only, not all of them. D and trimming come from the DNA, and the V and J calls and clone size come from that table. The table includes fewer than 400,000 clones, roughly 90% detected once. Residents of about two dozen US areas, aged about 18 to 89 years, made up the participants. All recovered Cohort 3 donors got two negative PCRs, got clearance, or saw symptom resolution.

The J gene is TRBJ1-6, the V gene TRBV28, with D possibly TRBD1 on 6 matching bases. The receptor's source is a woman in her thirties who had recovered from COVID-19. Input material: PBMCs or T cells enriched from blood (not recorded which). The CDR3 sequence is CASTSPEGGSPLHF. The CDR3 nucleotides are TGTGCCAGCACCTCACCTGAAGGGGGTTCACCCCTCCACTTT. The variable domain in full, with the rest retrieved from reference TRBV28 and TRBJ1-6, is DVKVTQSSRYLVKRTGEKVFLECVQDMDHENMFWYRQDPGLGLRLIYFSYDVKMKEKGDIPEGYSVSREKKERFSLILESASTNQTSMYLCASTSPEGGSPLHFGNGTRLTVT.